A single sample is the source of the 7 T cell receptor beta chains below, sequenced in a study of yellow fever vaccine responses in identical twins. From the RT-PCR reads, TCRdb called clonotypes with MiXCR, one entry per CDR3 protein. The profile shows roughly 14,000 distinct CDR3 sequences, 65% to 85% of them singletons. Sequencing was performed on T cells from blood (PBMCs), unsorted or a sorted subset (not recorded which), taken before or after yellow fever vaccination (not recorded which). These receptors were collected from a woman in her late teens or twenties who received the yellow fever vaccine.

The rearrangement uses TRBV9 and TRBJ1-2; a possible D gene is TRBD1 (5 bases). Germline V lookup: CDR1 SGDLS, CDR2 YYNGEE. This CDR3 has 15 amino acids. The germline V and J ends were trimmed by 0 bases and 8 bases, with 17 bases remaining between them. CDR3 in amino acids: CASSVEIGGTGGYTF. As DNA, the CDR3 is TGTGCCAGCAGCGTAGAAATCGGAGGGACGGGCGGCTACACCTTC.

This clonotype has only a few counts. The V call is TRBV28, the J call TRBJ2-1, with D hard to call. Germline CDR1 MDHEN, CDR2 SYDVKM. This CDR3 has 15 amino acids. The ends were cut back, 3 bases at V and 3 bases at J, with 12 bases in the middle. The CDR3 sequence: CASSFGSLLYNEQFF. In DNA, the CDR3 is TGTGCCAGCAGTTTCGGCAGCCTACTCTACAATGAGCAGTTCTTC.

The CDR3 spells CASSPRDRVNEQFF. In nucleotides, the CDR3 is TGTGCCAGCAGCCCCCGGGACAGGGTGAATGAGCAGTTCTTC. This chain connects TRBV14 to TRBJ2-1; 9 bases align to TRBD1. V gave up 4 bases and J gave up 7 bases; unmatched junction bases: 5. Germline V CDR1 and CDR2: SGHDN, FVKESK. This CDR3 region has 14 residues. The complete variable domain, with remaining parts taken from reference TRBV14 and TRBJ2-1, reads EAGVTQFPSHSVIEKGQTVTLRCDPISGHDNLYWYRRVMGKEIKFLLHFVKESKQDESGMPNNRFLAERTGGTYSTLKVQPAELEDSGVYFCASSPRDRVNEQFFGPGTRLTVL.

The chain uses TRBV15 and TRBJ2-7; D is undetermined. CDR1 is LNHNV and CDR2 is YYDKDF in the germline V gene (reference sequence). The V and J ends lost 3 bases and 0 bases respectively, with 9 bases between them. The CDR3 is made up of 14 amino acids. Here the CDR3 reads CATSRQRASYEQYV. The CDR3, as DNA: TGTGCCACCAGCAGGCAGCGTGCCTCCTACGAGCAGTACGTC.

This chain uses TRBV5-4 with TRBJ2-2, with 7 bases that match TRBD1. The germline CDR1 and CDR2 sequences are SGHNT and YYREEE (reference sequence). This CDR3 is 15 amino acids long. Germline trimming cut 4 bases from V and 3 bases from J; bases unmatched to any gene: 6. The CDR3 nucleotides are TGTGCCAGCAGCGTCGACAGGGTTGACACCGGGGAGCTGTTTTTT. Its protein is CASSVDRVDTGELFF.

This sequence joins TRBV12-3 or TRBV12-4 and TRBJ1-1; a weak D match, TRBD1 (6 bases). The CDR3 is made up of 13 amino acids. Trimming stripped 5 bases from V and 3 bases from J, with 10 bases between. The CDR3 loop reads CASSVGGYTEAFF. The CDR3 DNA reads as TGTGCCAGCAGTGTAGGGGGGTACACTGAAGCTTTCTTT.

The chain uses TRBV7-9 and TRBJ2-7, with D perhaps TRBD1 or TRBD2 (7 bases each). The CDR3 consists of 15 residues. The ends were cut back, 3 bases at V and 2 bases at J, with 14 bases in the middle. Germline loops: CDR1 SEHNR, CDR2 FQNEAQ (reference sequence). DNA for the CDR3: TGTGCCAGCAGCTTTAGCAGGGGGGGTACCTACGAGCAGTACTTC. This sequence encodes CASSFSRGGTYEQYF.